Listed below are T cell receptor beta chains from one sample, sequenced in a study of post-analysis software for immune sequencing data. TCRdb called the PCR reads again in MiXCR, with one record for every CDR3 protein. This sample has some 800,000 distinct CDR3 sequences, with roughly 46% found just once. Sequences were obtained from blood. The origin of the receptors is a girl aged 5-17 years with multiple sclerosis. The CDR3 runs from the conserved cysteine through the conserved F or W. D genes are given only for firm matches. Some rows have no size entry. The others give once, few or many, or a class for an expanded clone.

d_gene	v_gene	abundance	j_gene	CDR3aa	CDR3nt
NA	TRBV4-1	NA	TRBJ2-3	CASSQEWGEADTQYF	TGCGCCAGCAGCCAAGAATGGGGGGAGGCGGATACGCAGTATTTT
TRBD1	TRBV6-2/TRBV6-3	NA	TRBJ2-3	CASSIDGQVSTDTQYF	TGTGCCAGCAGCATAGACGGACAGGTTAGCACAGATACGCAGTATTTT
NA	TRBV7-2	NA	TRBJ1-5	CASSPGSAGNQPQHF	TGTGCCAGCAGCCCCGGTAGCGCCGGCAATCAGCCCCAGCATTTT
NA	TRBV5-1	few	TRBJ2-1	CASTSWSGVGSYNEQFF	TGCGCCAGCACTAGTTGGTCGGGAGTTGGCTCCTACAATGAGCAGTTCTTC
NA	TRBV29-1	few	TRBJ2-1	CSVEDPRGVEQFF	TGCAGCGTTGAAGATCCCAGGGGCGTAGAGCAGTTCTTC
NA	TRBV20-1	NA	TRBJ2-1	CSANPPGTIQTNEQFF	TGCAGTGCTAATCCCCCCGGCACCATCCAGACCAATGAGCAGTTCTTC
NA	TRBV20-1	few	TRBJ2-7	CSATPLAGGTPYEQYF	TGCAGTGCTACCCCCCTAGCTGGGGGGACCCCCTACGAGCAGTACTTC
NA	TRBV2	NA	TRBJ2-6	CASRRTRNSGANVLTF	TGTGCCAGCAGACGCACACGTAACTCTGGGGCCAACGTCCTGACTTTC
TRBD2	TRBV7-9	NA	TRBJ2-7	CASSPLRGGEQYF	TGTGCCAGCAGCCCCTTACGCGGGGGCGAGCAGTACTTC
NA	TRBV5-4	few	TRBJ1-1	CASSLLGGLEAFF	TGTGCCAGCAGCTTGTTGGGGGGACTGGAAGCTTTCTTT
TRBD1	TRBV6-5	few	TRBJ2-3	CASSYSSEDRLIWDTQYF	TGTGCCAGCAGTTATTCATCGGAGGACAGGCTGATTTGGGATACGCAGTATTTT
NA	TRBV15	NA	TRBJ2-5	CATSRMGPQETQYF	TGTGCCACCAGCAGGATGGGGCCCCAAGAGACCCAGTACTTC
NA	TRBV28	NA	TRBJ2-7	CASSPPSRRGEQYF	TGTGCCAGCAGCCCCCCTTCCCGCCGAGGTGAGCAGTACTTC
TRBD2	TRBV7-2	NA	TRBJ2-3	CASSLESSGGLDTQYF	TGTGCCAGCAGCTTAGAGTCTAGCGGGGGGCTAGATACGCAGTATTTT
TRBD2	TRBV9	NA	TRBJ2-1	CASSVGGASGRMNEQFF	TGTGCCAGCAGCGTAGGAGGAGCTAGCGGGAGAATGAATGAGCAGTTCTTC
NA	TRBV12-5	NA	TRBJ1-5	CASSRGGGNQPQHF	TGTGCTTCCAGCAGGGGAGGGGGCAATCAGCCCCAGCATTTT
TRBD1	TRBV5-1	once	TRBJ1-4	CASTKDAQGADEKLFF	TGCGCCAGCACGAAGGATGCGCAGGGGGCTGACGAAAAACTGTTTTTT
NA	TRBV9	NA	TRBJ2-1	CASSVEPARYNGQFF	TGTGCCAGCAGCGTAGAACCAGCGCGATACAATGGGCAGTTCTTC
TRBD2	TRBV7-9	NA	TRBJ2-3	CASSLSTSGSLSQDTQYF	TGTGCCAGCAGCTTATCAACTAGCGGGAGCTTATCCCAAGATACGCAGTATTTT
TRBD2	TRBV4-3	few	TRBJ2-1	CASSQDGREGDEQFF	TGCGCCAGCAGCCAAGATGGGCGGGAGGGCGATGAGCAGTTCTTC
TRBD2	TRBV2	NA	TRBJ2-1	CASPGLAGLEQFF	TGTGCCAGCCCGGGACTAGCGGGACTTGAGCAGTTCTTC
NA	TRBV5-1	NA	TRBJ2-3	CASSLRGLNTDTQYF	TGCGCCAGCAGCTTACGGGGCCTCAACACAGATACGCAGTATTTT
TRBD2	TRBV9	NA	TRBJ2-1	CASSVELAGDPPGEQFF	TGTGCCAGCAGCGTAGAACTAGCGGGAGACCCTCCCGGTGAGCAGTTCTTC
TRBD2	TRBV7-2	NA	TRBJ2-7	CASSPQTSGPYEQYF	TGTGCCAGCAGCCCCCAGACTAGCGGACCCTACGAGCAGTACTTC